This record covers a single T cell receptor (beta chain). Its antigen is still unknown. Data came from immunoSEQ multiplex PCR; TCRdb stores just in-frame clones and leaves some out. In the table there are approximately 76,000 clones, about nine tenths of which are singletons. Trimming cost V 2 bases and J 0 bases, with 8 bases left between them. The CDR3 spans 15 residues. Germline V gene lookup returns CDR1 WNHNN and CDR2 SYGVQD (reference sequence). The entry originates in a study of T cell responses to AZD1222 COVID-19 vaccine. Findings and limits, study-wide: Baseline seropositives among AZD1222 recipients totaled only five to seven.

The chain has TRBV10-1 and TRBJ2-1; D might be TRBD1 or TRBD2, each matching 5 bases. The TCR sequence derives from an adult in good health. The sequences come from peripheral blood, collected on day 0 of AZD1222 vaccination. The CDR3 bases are TGCGCCAGCAGTGAGAAGGGGAGCTCCTACAATGAGCAGTTCTTC. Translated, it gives CASSEKGSSYNEQFF.